This passage covers 32 T cell receptor beta chains from one sample sequenced in a study of shared clonotypes between healthy human individuals. The repertoire was sequenced with immunoSEQ multiplex PCR; TCRdb's copy has only in-frame clones and lacks some. This table has 600,000 to 700,000 clones, around 78% appearing once. Sequencing was performed on memory CD4+ T cells sorted from blood. Subset here: CD45RA-negative fraction. The receptor source for this set is a woman aged 25 to 45 in good health.

This clone has just a few counts. This rearrangement joins TRBV10-1 to TRBJ1-5, with D hard to call. The CDR3 runs to 13 residues. The V and J ends lost 2 bases and 7 bases respectively, with 9 bases between them. The germline V gene encodes CDR1 WNHNN and CDR2 SYGVQD (reference sequence). The CDR3 DNA follows: TGCGCCAGCAGTGAGACGACGGGGCAGCCCCAGCATTTT. Translated: CASSETTGQPQHF.

On this clone: At one of its ends the junction is not consistent with the germline gene, which may arise from a read error. CDR3 bases: TGCGCCAGCAGCTTAGTGGGAGGGCCTCCGGATTTT. This translates into CASSLVGGPPDF. The chain couples TRBV5-1 to TRBJ2-3, with TRBD2 matching over 7 bases. CDR1 and CDR2 (germline): SGHRS, YFSETQ. The CDR3 has 12 residues.

The CDR3 loop is CASTGPPLRGYTF. The CDR3 region has the DNA TGTGCCAGCACAGGACCGCCCTTACGTGGCTACACCTTC. The chain uses TRBV7-7 and TRBJ1-2, with D unresolved. With 7 bases removed from V and 7 bases from J, the gap between germline ends came to 16 bases. This CDR3 is built from 13 residues. Looked up from germline, CDR1 is SSHAT and CDR2 is FNYEAQ (reference sequence).

This clone showed up just once. The rearrangement joins TRBV7-3 to TRBJ2-5; 10 bases fit TRBD2. Trimming cost V 3 bases and J 1 base; bases outside gene matches: 5. The CDR3 has 16 residues. Germline V CDR1 and CDR2: SGHTA, FQGTGA. The chain's CDR3 is CASSFVAGGLQETQYF. Here the CDR3 DNA reads TGTGCCAGCAGCTTTGTAGCGGGAGGCCTCCAAGAGACCCAGTACTTC.

The V gene is TRBV19, the J gene TRBJ1-2; D is uncertain. V was cut by 3 bases and J by 8 bases, with 10 bases left in between. The CDR3 totals 12 residues. The germline gives CDR1 LNHDA, CDR2 SQIVND (reference sequence). CDR3 loop: CASSIGWGGYTF. The CDR3 DNA is TGTGCCAGTAGTATTGGCTGGGGAGGCTACACCTTC.

This clone was picked up a small number of times. The CDR3 DNA reads as TGCGCCAGCAGTCTCTCCGGGACTAGCCACTACGAGCAGTACTTC. It codes for CASSLSGTSHYEQYF. The V and J genes are TRBV5-1 and TRBJ2-7, with 9 bases that match TRBD2. From germline, CDR1 is SGHRS and CDR2 YFSETQ. The ends lost 5 bases at V and 3 bases at J; junction bases unmatched: 9. The CDR3 is made up of 15 amino acids.

The chain combines TRBV7-9 with TRBJ2-3; perhaps TRBD1 as D (5 bases). CDR3 length: 14 residues. Germline V gene sequence: CDR1 SEHNR, CDR2 FQNEAQ (reference sequence). V lost 1 base to trimming and J lost 5 bases, with 10 bases between them. CDR3: CASSLGRDVDTQYF. DNA of the CDR3: TGTGCCAGCAGCTTAGGCAGGGATGTAGATACGCAGTATTTT.

This clone showed up just once. This chain links TRBV5-1 with TRBJ2-4, with 7 positions matching TRBD1. The CDR3 contains 15 residues. Trimming cost V 0 bases and J 6 bases; bases outside gene matches: 6. CDR1 is SGHRS and CDR2 is YFSETQ in the germline V gene. CDR3 in amino acids: CASSLGDRDTNIQYF. The CDR3 nucleotides are TGCGCCAGCAGCTTGGGAGACAGGGATACAAACATTCAGTACTTC.

The J gene is TRBJ2-5, the V gene TRBV5-1; maybe TRBD1 (7 bases). The CDR3 is 13 residues long. Germline V CDR1 and CDR2: SGHRS, YFSETQ. V was pared by 9 bases and J by 2 bases, with 14 bases between. The CDR3 is CATRGAVQETQYF. The CDR3 coding sequence is TGCGCCACCAGGGGGGCAGTTCAAGAGACCCAGTACTTC. The full variable domain, in which reference TRBV5-1 and TRBJ2-5 provide the parts outside the CDR3, is KAGVTQTPRYLIKTRGQQVTLSCSPISGHRSVSWYQQTPGQGLQFLFEYFSETQRNKGNFPGRFSGRQFSNSRSEMNVSTLELGDSALYLCATRGAVQETQYFGPGTRLLVL.

The chain links TRBV5-1 to TRBJ2-7; D ambiguous. The ends were cut back, 4 bases at V and 3 bases at J, with 11 bases in the middle. The CDR3 is 13 residues long. CDR1 SGHRS and CDR2 YFSETQ come from the germline V gene. The CDR3 DNA is TGCGCCAGCAGCGCTCTACCCCGCTACGAGCAGTACTTC. The encoded protein is CASSALPRYEQYF.

The chain links TRBV4-2 to TRBJ2-3; D is perhaps TRBD2 (8 bases). The CDR3 spans 21 residues. CDR1 and CDR2 from the germline V gene are LGHNA and YNFKEQ. Trimming cost V 1 base and J 0 bases, with 26 bases left between them. The CDR3 region is CASSQVRGGLTADRSTDTQYF. DNA of the CDR3: TGTGCCAGCAGCCAAGTCCGGGGGGGGCTTACCGCGGACAGGAGCACAGATACGCAGTATTTT.

About this clone: This sample includes further DNA sequences coding for the same CDR3. CDR3 sequence (DNA): TGTGCCAGCAGTACCTACACCGGGGAGCTGTTTTTT. The encoded protein is CASSTYTGELFF. J is TRBJ2-2 and V is TRBV27; D is unclear. Germline loops: CDR1 MNHEY, CDR2 SMNVEV (reference sequence). CDR3 length: 12 amino acids. V was clipped by 5 bases and J by 3 bases, with 4 bases between them.

The genes are TRBV28 and TRBJ1-1, with unresolved D. CDR1 MDHEN and CDR2 SYDVKM come from the germline V gene. V lost 3 bases and J lost 3, with 8 bases in between. The CDR3 length is 13 residues. Here the CDR3 reads CASSLAWYTEAFF. The CDR3 DNA follows: TGTGCCAGCAGTTTGGCTTGGTACACTGAAGCTTTCTTT.

The CDR3 DNA is TGTGCCAGCAGCTCAAGGTCGGGGACCAATGAGCAGTTCTTC. Amino acids: CASSSRSGTNEQFF. The V call is TRBV7-3, the J call TRBJ2-1, with D possibly being TRBD1 or TRBD2 (5 bases each). In germline, CDR1 is SGHTA, CDR2 FQGTGA. The CDR3 is made up of 14 amino acids. V lost 4 bases and J lost 6, with 13 bases in between.

The chain joins TRBV28 to TRBJ2-7; TRBD2 agrees at 8 bases. CDR3 length: 14 amino acids. The V gene end was trimmed by 6 bases and the J gene end by 3 bases; junction bases not matched to a gene: 7. CDR1 and CDR2 (germline): MDHEN, SYDVKM. The CDR3 loop is CASRLPGLVYEQYF. CDR3 sequence (DNA): TGTGCCAGCAGACTTCCGGGACTAGTCTACGAGCAGTACTTC.

This clone occurred a few times. V gene TRBV15 combines with J gene TRBJ2-1; 11 nucleotides agree with TRBD2. Trimming at V came to 0 bases and at J to 6 bases, leaving 4 bases not matched to a gene. Germline V lookup: CDR1 LNHNV, CDR2 YYDKDF (reference sequence). This CDR3 region has 16 residues. The CDR3 DNA reads TGTGCCACCAGCAGAGATTTAGCGGGAGGGTTCAATGAGCAGTTCTTC. Encoded protein: CATSRDLAGGFNEQFF.

V usage is TRBV19 and J usage is TRBJ1-5, with 7 nucleotides matching TRBD1. J lost 4 bases, V lost 9 bases, and 15 bases had no gene match. This CDR3 contains 16 residues. Germline CDR1 is LNHDA and CDR2 is SQIVND (reference sequence). The CDR3 sequence is CASPTRQGKGNQPQHF. The CDR3, as DNA: TGTGCCAGCCCGACCCGACAGGGAAAGGGTAATCAGCCCCAGCATTTT.

This sequence joins TRBV29-1 and TRBJ2-6; D remains unclear. The CDR3 runs to 14 residues. V was clipped by 4 bases and J by 1 base, with 8 bases between them. The germline V gene has CDR1 SQVTM and CDR2 ANQGSEA. The CDR3: CSVGQRSGANVLTF. The CDR3 DNA reads TGCAGCGTTGGGCAAAGGTCTGGGGCCAACGTCCTGACTTTC.

For the CDR3, the DNA is TGTGCCAGCAGCAGACTAGCGGAGAACACCGGGGAGCTGTTTTTT. Encoded protein: CASSRLAENTGELFF. This chain connects TRBV7-2 to TRBJ2-2, with 9 positions matching TRBD2. This CDR3 region has 15 residues. V shed 5 bases, J shed 1 base, and the junction held 2 bases outside the gene matches. The germline V gene encodes CDR1 SGHTA and CDR2 FQGNSA.

The chain has TRBV5-6 and TRBJ2-7; the D is unclear. From germline, CDR1 is SGHDT and CDR2 YYEEEE. The V and J ends lost 0 bases and 3 bases respectively, with 16 bases between them. The CDR3 loop spans 16 amino acids. The CDR3 DNA reads TGTGCCAGCAGCTTGGCCATAGTCTGGGAAGGCTACGAGCAGTACTTC. Amino acids: CASSLAIVWEGYEQYF.

The V call is TRBV5-1, the J call TRBJ2-3; D possibly uses TRBD1 or TRBD2 (5 bases each). Germline V lookup: CDR1 SGHRS, CDR2 YFSETQ. V was clipped by 2 bases and J by 2 bases, with 9 bases between them. The CDR3 covers 14 residues. The CDR3 sequence is CASSLGEHTDTQYF. In nucleotides, the CDR3 is TGCGCCAGCAGCTTAGGGGAGCACACAGATACGCAGTATTTT.

Only a few counts were recorded for this clone. A far larger clone is one base from this, pointing to a likely read error. Other DNA sequences in this specimen translate into the identical CDR3. The chain is built from TRBV15 and TRBJ1-4; 10 bases line up with TRBD1. The J segment lost 8 bases and the V segment lost 3 bases, leaving 3 bases of the junction unmatched. This CDR3 contains 14 residues. The germline V gene encodes CDR1 LNHNV and CDR2 YYDKDF (reference sequence). The chain's CDR3 is CATSRGQGNEKLFF. The CDR3 DNA follows: TGTGCCACCAGCAGGGGACAGGGGAACGAAAAACTGTTTTTT.

V is TRBV28 and J is TRBJ1-2; TRBD1 aligns across 8 bases. CDR1 is MDHEN, CDR2 SYDVKM, per germline. V was pared by 1 base and J by 8 bases, with 6 bases of the junction left unmatched. The CDR3 sequence is 14 residues long. The CDR3 region has the DNA TGTGCCAGCAGTTTATCCCCAGGGGGCGGGGGCTACACCTTC. It codes for CASSLSPGGGGYTF.

This clone appeared a single time. The rearrangement uses TRBV5-1 and TRBJ2-1; 11 bases are shared with TRBD2. The CDR3 consists of 14 residues. Trimming took 2 bases from V and 15 from J; bases not matched to a gene: 10. Germline V gene data show CDR1 as SGHRS and CDR2 as YFSETQ. The chain's CDR3 is CASSLNSGRATVFF. CDR3 nucleotides: TGCGCCAGCAGCTTAAATAGCGGGAGGGCCACAGTGTTCTTC. Using reference TRBV5-1 and TRBJ2-1 for the parts outside the CDR3, the full variable domain is KAGVTQTPRYLIKTRGQQVTLSCSPISGHRSVSWYQQTPGQGLQFLFEYFSETQRNKGNFPGRFSGRQFSNSRSEMNVSTLELGDSALYLCASSLNSGRATVFFGPGTRLTVL.

This clone came up once. V usage is TRBV7-7 and J usage is TRBJ2-1; TRBD2 is a possible D gene (6 bases). The CDR3 contains 13 residues. The V gene lost 5 bases and the J gene lost 9 bases, with 14 bases spanning the gap. Germline assignment: CDR1 SSHAT and CDR2 FNYEAQ (reference sequence). This CDR3 reads CASSLSGRGEQFF. The CDR3 region has the DNA TGTGCCAGCAGCCTGTCGGGGCGGGGTGAGCAGTTCTTC.

The chain recombines TRBV7-8 with TRBJ2-7; weak D call: TRBD1 (6 bases). The CDR3 is 15 amino acids. Germline V gene data show CDR1 as SGHVS and CDR2 as FQNEAQ. V lost 4 bases to trimming and J lost 4 bases, with 17 bases between them. The CDR3 coding sequence is TGTGCCAGCAGCTCCCGGTTGGGGGCCGTTTACGAGCAGTACTTC. Protein sequence: CASSSRLGAVYEQYF.

About this clone: This CDR3 is also generated by other DNA sequences in the sample. The chain links TRBV18 to TRBJ2-5, with TRBD1 matching 9 bases. Looked up from germline, CDR1 is KGHSH and CDR2 is LQKENI. V gave up 3 bases and J gave up 2 bases; unmatched junction bases: 1. The CDR3 extends over 14 amino acids. The CDR3 DNA reads as TGTGCCAGCTCACCCGGACAGGGGCAAGAGACCCAGTACTTC. Amino acid sequence: CASSPGQGQETQYF.

In its sample, this clone was seen once. The chain employs TRBV5-1 and TRBJ2-2; D might be TRBD1 (5 bases). The CDR3 loop spans 15 amino acids. The V gene's germline CDR1 is SGHRS and CDR2 YFSETQ. V shed 4 bases and J shed 4 bases, with 14 bases lying between them. The DNA for the CDR3 is TGCGCCAGCAGCCCCCAGGGATCGGGCACCGGGGAGCTGTTTTTT. It yields the protein CASSPQGSGTGELFF.

This chain links TRBV6-6 with TRBJ1-3; D possibly corresponds to TRBD1 (6 bases). V gave up 9 bases and J gave up 4 bases, with 13 bases separating them. CDR1 and CDR2 (germline): MNHNY, SVGAGI (reference sequence). The CDR3 runs to 13 residues. The CDR3 protein is CASKQGGGNTIYF. The CDR3 region has the DNA TGTGCCAGTAAACAGGGCGGCGGAAACACCATATATTTT.

V is TRBV10-3 and J is TRBJ1-1; the D is unclear. The germline V gene encodes CDR1 ENHRY and CDR2 SYGVKD. V lost 0 bases, J lost 5 bases, and 7 bases lay in between. This CDR3 has 13 residues. CDR3 DNA: TGTGCCATCAGTGAGTCGACCGAAACTGAAGCTTTCTTT. Translating gives CAISESTETEAFF.

This clone was observed a handful of times. The V and J genes are TRBV2 and TRBJ1-5; the match to TRBD1 covers 9 bases. The germline V gene has CDR1 SNHLY and CDR2 FYNNEI. The CDR3 is made up of 14 amino acids. Germline trimming cut 10 bases from V and 0 bases from J; bases unmatched to any gene: 4. The CDR3 is CATRQGDSNQPQHF. The CDR3 region has the DNA TGTGCCACCAGACAGGGGGATAGCAATCAGCCCCAGCATTTT.

The chain combines TRBV7-7 with TRBJ2-5; 11 bases are shared with TRBD1. The CDR3 is made up of 15 amino acids. The V gene's germline CDR1 is SSHAT and CDR2 FNYEAQ (reference sequence). V lost 1 base, J lost 5 bases, and 3 bases stayed unmatched. CDR3 nucleotides: TGTGCCAGCAGCTTAGTCGGGACAGGGGGGGAGACCCAGTACTTC. It is translated as CASSLVGTGGETQYF.